Following are 22 T cell receptor beta chains from one sample sequenced in a study of control samples from healthy donors and cancer patients. Clones were read by immunoSEQ multiplex PCR, and TCRdb kept only the in-frame ones, dropping some. There are just over 150,000 clones in the sample; 93% occur only once, and approximately 2.5% lies in the top ten. The sample taken for sequencing was blood. The receptors derive from a man over 45 in good health.

This chain connects TRBV6-5 to TRBJ2-1; maybe TRBD1 (6 bases). The germline CDR1 and CDR2 sequences are MNHEY and SVGAGI. The CDR3 sequence is 15 residues long. Between the trimmed V and J ends, which lost 5 bases and 0 bases, there was a span of 11 bases. As DNA, the CDR3 is TGTGCCAGCAGTACCACAGGGAGCTCCTACAATGAGCAGTTCTTC. Protein sequence: CASSTTGSSYNEQFF.

This sequence joins TRBV18 and TRBJ2-6; D could derive from TRBD1 or TRBD2 (5 bases each). Trimming stripped 3 bases from V and 1 base from J, with 25 bases between. This CDR3 spans 21 amino acids. Germline CDR1 is KGHSH and CDR2 is LQKENI. CDR3 bases: TGTGCCAGCTCACCGCAAACAGGCGGGCTGTGGGCTGGGTCTGGGGCCAACGTCCTGACTTTC. Amino acid sequence: CASSPQTGGLWAGSGANVLTF.

The CDR3 DNA reads TGTGCCTGGGGGGGACAGGAGCACGAAAAACTGTTTTTT. Translation: CAWGGQEHEKLFF. V gene TRBV30 combines with J gene TRBJ1-4; 8 bases align to TRBD1. This CDR3 is 13 amino acids long. J gave up 8 bases and V 5 bases, and 7 bases lay outside the gene matches. Germline assignment: CDR1 GTSNPN and CDR2 SVGIG (reference sequence).

The J gene is TRBJ1-2, the V gene TRBV12-3 or TRBV12-4; D may be TRBD1 (5 bases). This CDR3 contains 12 residues. The V and J ends lost 3 bases and 4 bases respectively, with 6 bases between them. This chain's CDR3 is CASSFGAYGYTF. CDR3 nucleotide sequence: TGTGCCAGCAGTTTTGGGGCCTATGGCTACACCTTC.

The V and J genes are TRBV5-5 and TRBJ2-5; no reliable D call. The CDR3 spans 14 residues. Between the trimmed V and J ends, which lost 0 bases and 5 bases, there was a span of 11 bases. CDR1 is SGHKS, CDR2 YYEKEE, per germline (reference sequence). The CDR3 protein is CASSLGRVYETQYF. The CDR3 nucleotides read TGTGCCAGCAGCTTGGGGCGCGTATATGAGACCCAGTACTTC.

This clone was seen a single time. CDR3 sequence: CASSDYNEQFF. The DNA of the CDR3 is TGTGCCAGTAGTGACTACAATGAGCAGTTCTTC. The rearrangement joins TRBV19 to TRBJ2-1, with D uncertain. In germline, CDR1 is LNHDA, CDR2 SQIVND (reference sequence). V lost 5 bases and J 3 bases, leaving 2 bases between the germline ends. This CDR3 region has 11 residues.

The chain is built from TRBV25-1 and TRBJ2-3, with D unresolved. V was trimmed by 7 bases and J by 0 bases, leaving 5 bases between them. Per germline, CDR1 MGHDK and CDR2 SYGVNS. The CDR3 length is 12 residues. The CDR3 DNA sequence: TGTGCCAGCAAACCTAGCACAGATACGCAGTATTTT. Translating it yields CASKPSTDTQYF.

J is TRBJ2-2 and V is TRBV9; TRBD2 agrees at 7 bases. In germline, CDR1 is SGDLS, CDR2 YYNGEE. Trimming at V came to 0 bases and at J to 1 base, leaving 0 bases not matched to a gene. The CDR3 is 15 residues long. Here the CDR3 DNA reads TGTGCCAGCAGCGTAGCTAGCGGGAACACCGGGGAGCTGTTTTTT. Its translation: CASSVASGNTGELFF.

This chain connects TRBV11-2 to TRBJ2-3; D is unclear. The ends were cut back, 2 bases at V and 7 bases at J, with 13 bases in the middle. Germline lookup yields CDR1 SGHAT and CDR2 FQNNGV. This CDR3 spans 14 amino acids. The CDR3 region has the DNA TGTGCCAGCAGCTTAAGTAGTACTCCTCATACGCAGTATTTT. Protein product: CASSLSSTPHTQYF. Full variable domain (remainder filled in from reference TRBV11-2 and TRBJ2-3): EAGVAQSPRYKIIEKRQSVAFWCNPISGHATLYWYQQILGQGPKLLIQFQNNGVVDDSQLPKDRFSAERLKGVDSTLKIQPAKLEDSAVYLCASSLSSTPHTQYFGPGTRLTVL.

The chain combines TRBV3-1 (or the pseudogene TRBV3-2) with TRBJ2-5, with 7 bases that match TRBD2. This CDR3 contains 13 residues. Germline V lookup: CDR1 LGHDT, CDR2 YNNKEL (reference sequence). Trimming removed 4 bases from V and 5 bases from J; junction bases left unmatched: 4. The CDR3 loop is CASSPGLGETQYF. DNA of the CDR3: TGTGCCAGCAGCCCAGGACTAGGGGAGACCCAGTACTTC.

There are a few counts of this clone. The chain is built from TRBV15 and TRBJ1-5; no clear D. This CDR3 has 13 residues. V lost 0 bases to trimming and J lost 3 bases, with 3 bases between them. Germline CDR1 LNHNV, CDR2 YYDKDF (reference sequence). Here the CDR3 DNA reads TGTGCCACCAGCAGAGAGCTCAATCAGCCCCAGCATTTT. Its protein product is CATSRELNQPQHF.

This sequence joins TRBV28 and TRBJ2-1, with 8 nucleotides matching TRBD1. With 3 bases clipped from V and 2 bases from J, the junction kept 3 bases outside the gene matches. The CDR3 totals 15 residues. Germline assignment: CDR1 MDHEN and CDR2 SYDVKM. DNA for the CDR3: TGTGCCAGCAGTTTTGGCAGGGGGCCCTACAATGAGCAGTTCTTC. Translation gives CASSFGRGPYNEQFF.

V is TRBV12-5 and J is TRBJ1-5; D unresolved. V was clipped by 7 bases and J by 3 bases, with 16 bases between them. The germline CDR1 and CDR2 sequences are LGHNT and FRNRAP. The length of the CDR3 is 15 residues. The CDR3, as DNA: TGTGCTAGTGTCGGCGCCCTTCCGCCCAATCAGCCCCAGCATTTT. It codes for CASVGALPPNQPQHF.

The rearrangement joins TRBV24-1 to TRBJ2-7; TRBD1 matches 11 bases. Germline CDR1 is KGHDR and CDR2 is SFDVKD. The length of the CDR3 is 15 residues. Germline trimming cut 4 bases from V and 3 bases from J; bases unmatched to any gene: 4. CDR3 DNA: TGTGCCACCAGTGAGTCCGGGACAGGGGGCTACGAGCAGTACTTC. This sequence encodes CATSESGTGGYEQYF.

This chain uses TRBV11-2 with TRBJ2-7, with no clear D. The CDR3 contains 14 residues. Germline V gives CDR1 SGHAT, CDR2 FQNNGV. The germline V and J ends were trimmed by 1 base and 3 bases, with 10 bases remaining between them. This chain's CDR3 is CASSLGAVFYEQYF. In DNA, the CDR3 is TGTGCCAGCAGCTTAGGGGCAGTCTTCTACGAGCAGTACTTC.

This sequence joins TRBV28 and TRBJ1-4; a possible D gene is TRBD1 (6 bases). V gave up 10 bases and J gave up 1 base, with 19 bases separating them. Germline CDR1 MDHEN, CDR2 SYDVKM. The CDR3 covers 16 residues. CDR3 in amino acids: CATTGGALGTNEKLFF. The CDR3 DNA reads as TGTGCCACCACTGGGGGGGCGCTGGGAACTAATGAAAAACTGTTTTTT.

This clone was detected once. The chain uses TRBV7-9 and TRBJ1-2; D not resolved. This CDR3 has 11 amino acids. V was clipped by 3 bases and J by 7 bases, with 6 bases between them. The germline gives CDR1 SEHNR, CDR2 FQNEAQ (reference sequence). This CDR3 is CASSLGGGYTF. Here the CDR3 DNA reads TGTGCCAGCAGCTTGGGAGGTGGCTACACCTTC.

This chain uses TRBV3-1 (or the pseudogene TRBV3-2) with TRBJ2-7; 14 bases fit TRBD2. This CDR3 contains 15 residues. Trimming cost V 5 bases and J 8 bases; bases outside gene matches: 8. Germline V CDR1 and CDR2: LGHDT, YNNKEL (reference sequence). The CDR3 spells CASSSTSGRVDKQYF. CDR3 in DNA: TGTGCCAGCAGCTCGACTAGCGGGAGGGTAGATAAGCAGTACTTC.

V and J are TRBV9 and TRBJ1-1, with D possibly TRBD1 on 6 matching bases. Trimming shortened V by 7 bases and J by 1 base, and 14 bases separated the two germline ends. The germline V gene has CDR1 SGDLS and CDR2 YYNGEE. CDR3 length: 14 amino acids. The CDR3 nucleotides are TGTGCCAGCTCCTCAGGGGTTCCGAACACTGAAGCTTTCTTT. This encodes CASSSGVPNTEAFF. Looking up the rest from reference TRBV9 and TRBJ1-1 gives the full variable domain: DSGVTQTPKHLITATGQRVTLRCSPRSGDLSVYWYQQSLDQGLQFLIQYYNGEERAKGNILERFSAQQFPDLHSELNLSSLELGDSALYFCASSSGVPNTEAFFGQGTRLTVV.

The V call is TRBV27, the J call TRBJ2-4; D not resolved. This CDR3 region has 11 residues. Germline V gene sequence: CDR1 MNHEY, CDR2 SMNVEV (reference sequence). V dropped 4 bases and J dropped 9 bases, with 7 bases sitting between them. The CDR3: CASSSQSIQYF. CDR3 DNA sequence: TGTGCCAGCAGTTCTCAAAGCATTCAGTACTTC.

The chain couples TRBV7-9 to TRBJ2-7; 11 bases agree with TRBD1. This CDR3 has 15 amino acids. V trimming: 5 bases; J trimming: 6 bases; junction bases outside the gene matches: 9. Germline CDR1 reads SEHNR; CDR2 reads FQNEAQ (reference sequence). The CDR3 DNA is TGTGCCAGCAGCACCCCGCCGGGACAGGGGGGCGAGCAGTACTTC. It specifies CASSTPPGQGGEQYF.

This chain joins TRBV10-3 and TRBJ2-3; D not resolved. Germline CDR1 ENHRY, CDR2 SYGVKD. The CDR3 is made up of 16 amino acids. Between the trimmed V and J ends, which lost 4 bases and 2 bases, there was a span of 16 bases. The CDR3 protein is CAISAGSLIDTDTQYF. The CDR3 DNA reads TGTGCCATCAGTGCCGGATCCCTCATCGACACAGATACGCAGTATTTT.